A selection of T cell receptor beta chains follows, all from one sample in a study of T cell responses to AZD1222 COVID-19 vaccine. Repertoires were generated with immunoSEQ multiplex PCR, while TCRdb's copy carries only in-frame clones and drops some. The sample lists roughly 100,000 clones, 75% to 95% occurring once. The sequenced sample was peripheral blood, obtained on day 0 of AZD1222 vaccination. The source is an adult in good health. CDR3s include the opening cysteine and the closing phenylalanine or tryptophan. The D gene is left open where the match is weak. Expanded clones get a size class; other rows say once, few or many, or leave the size out.

abundance: NA; j_gene: TRBJ2-2; d_gene: TRBD1; v_gene: TRBV7-8; CDR3aa: CASSAWAGGTGELFF; CDR3nt: TGTGCCAGCAGCGCCTGGGCAGGGGGCACCGGGGAGCTGTTTTTT
abundance: NA; j_gene: TRBJ2-5; d_gene: TRBD1; v_gene: TRBV6-2/TRBV6-3; CDR3aa: CASSGTVQETQYF; CDR3nt: TGTGCCAGCAGTGGGACAGTACAAGAGACCCAGTACTTC
abundance: few; j_gene: TRBJ2-6; d_gene: NA; v_gene: TRBV4-3; CDR3aa: CASSQERGSGANVLTF; CDR3nt: TGCGCCAGCAGCCAAGAACGGGGCTCTGGGGCCAACGTCCTGACTTTC
abundance: NA; j_gene: TRBJ2-4; d_gene: TRBD2; v_gene: TRBV28; CDR3aa: CASSLLAGDIQYF; CDR3nt: TGTGCCAGCAGTTTATTAGCGGGAGACATTCAGTACTTC
abundance: NA; j_gene: TRBJ1-1; d_gene: NA; v_gene: TRBV28; CDR3aa: CASSPYGGDTEAFF; CDR3nt: TGTGCCAGCAGTCCGTACGGGGGAGACACTGAAGCTTTCTTT
abundance: NA; j_gene: TRBJ2-1; d_gene: NA; v_gene: TRBV19; CDR3aa: CASEAEHPYNEQFF; CDR3nt: TGTGCCAGTGAGGCCGAACATCCCTACAATGAGCAGTTCTTC
abundance: NA; j_gene: TRBJ1-2; d_gene: NA; v_gene: TRBV6-5; CDR3aa: CASSYSLSGGGYTF; CDR3nt: TGTGCCAGCAGTTACTCGCTCTCGGGTGGAGGCTACACCTTC
abundance: NA; j_gene: TRBJ1-1; d_gene: TRBD1; v_gene: TRBV7-2; CDR3aa: CASSLAGQPEAFF; CDR3nt: TGTGCCAGCAGCTTAGCGGGACAGCCTGAAGCTTTCTTT
abundance: NA; j_gene: TRBJ2-7; d_gene: NA; v_gene: TRBV6-1; CDR3aa: CASSESGLYEQYF; CDR3nt: TGTGCCAGCAGTGAATCAGGCCTCTACGAGCAGTACTTC
abundance: NA; j_gene: TRBJ1-2; d_gene: TRBD1; v_gene: TRBV30; CDR3aa: CAWSVPGGSGYTF; CDR3nt: TGTGCCTGGAGTGTACCAGGGGGTTCCGGCTACACCTTC
abundance: NA; j_gene: TRBJ1-2; d_gene: NA; v_gene: TRBV27; CDR3aa: CASSPYPGRVGYGYTF; CDR3nt: TGTGCCAGCAGTCCATACCCGGGGAGGGTAGGCTATGGCTACACCTTC
abundance: NA; j_gene: TRBJ2-7; d_gene: NA; v_gene: TRBV7-2; CDR3aa: CASSLVLPPQTYEQYF; CDR3nt: TGTGCCAGCAGCTTAGTTTTGCCCCCGCAAACCTACGAGCAGTACTTC
abundance: NA; j_gene: TRBJ2-5; d_gene: NA; v_gene: TRBV5-1; CDR3aa: CASSLANQETQYF; CDR3nt: TGCGCCAGCAGCTTGGCCAATCAGGAGACCCAGTACTTC
abundance: NA; j_gene: TRBJ2-1; d_gene: NA; v_gene: TRBV7-7; CDR3aa: CASSRGPSSYNEQFF; CDR3nt: TGTGCCAGCAGCCGGGGGCCCAGCTCCTACAATGAGCAGTTCTTC
abundance: NA; j_gene: TRBJ2-5; d_gene: TRBD2; v_gene: TRBV7-2; CDR3aa: CASSSTSGLAGRVETQYF; CDR3nt: TGTGCCAGCAGCTCCACAAGTGGGCTAGCGGGGAGGGTTGAGACCCAGTACTTC
abundance: NA; j_gene: TRBJ2-7; d_gene: NA; v_gene: TRBV7-6; CDR3aa: CASSLGGGSTYEQYF; CDR3nt: TGTGCCAGCAGCTTAGGCGGAGGAAGCACCTACGAGCAGTACTTC
abundance: once; j_gene: TRBJ1-1; d_gene: NA; v_gene: TRBV10-3; CDR3aa: CAISEAGTAEAFF; CDR3nt: TGTGCCATCAGTGAGGCCGGAACGGCTGAAGCTTTCTTT
abundance: NA; j_gene: TRBJ1-6; d_gene: NA; v_gene: TRBV9; CDR3aa: CASSAQVGMGAYNSPLHF; CDR3nt: TGTGCCAGCAGCGCGCAGGTGGGGATGGGGGCCTATAATTCACCCCTCCACTTT